The subject of this entry is one TCR beta chain. The sample originates from a study of blood T cell repertoires in COVID-19. At the level of the study: The origin of the acute and convalescent COVID-19 samples was the United States, Italy and Spain. The cDNA or gDNA used as material had been derived from T cells, B-cell-depleted T cells, or PBMCs.

In the study's own analysis: Amplifying reference gene primers gave estimates of nucleated cell counts. Measured with immunoSEQ multiplex PCR; TCRdb has only the in-frame clones, and not every one. The DNA was the basis for D and trimming; V, J and clone size are from that table. This table has more than 300,000 clones, more than 75% appearing once. Either two negative PCRs, clearance, or symptom resolution qualified Cohort 3 donors as recovered. V gave up 4 bases and J gave up 8 bases, with 18 bases separating them. The germline V gene encodes CDR1 SGHNT and CDR2 YENEEA. This CDR3 has 16 amino acids.

The chain recombines TRBV11-3 with TRBJ1-6; D call uncertain. This clonotype originated in a woman aged 18-29 years who had recovered from COVID-19. Sequenced sample: PBMCs or T cells enriched from blood (not recorded which). The DNA of the CDR3 is TGTGCCAGCAGCTCCAGGAGGTCATCTACGGATTCACCCCTCCACTTT. As protein: CASSSRRSSTDSPLHF.